The rows below give T cell receptor beta chains drawn from one sample of a study of CD8 T cells in Susac syndrome. TCRdb reprocessed the immunoSEQ multiplex PCR reads with MiXCR, giving one entry per CDR3 protein. The sample yields some 190,000 distinct CDR3 sequences, roughly 96% seen once. The material sequenced was CD4+ T cells from PBMCs. The receptor source for this set is a human donor in good health. CDR3s include the opening cysteine and the closing phenylalanine or tryptophan. D genes are given only for firm matches. Clone size is given for some rows only: seen once, a few or many times, or a class if the clone is expanded.

>.|.|TRBJ2-7|TRBV7-2
CASREASSYEQYF
TGTGCCAGCAGAGAAGCTAGCTCCTACGAGCAGTACTTC
>TRBD2|.|TRBJ2-5|TRBV24-1
CATSDSRGRWVSETQYF
TGTGCCACCAGTGATTCCCGCGGGAGATGGGTTTCAGAGACCCAGTACTTC
>.|.|TRBJ2-2|TRBV3-1
CASSSRTNTGELFF
TGTGCCAGCAGCTCCCGGACTAACACCGGGGAGCTGTTTTTT
>TRBD2|.|TRBJ2-1|TRBV25-1
CASSWGGLNEQFF
TGTGCCAGCAGTTGGGGGGGACTGAATGAGCAGTTCTTC
>TRBD2|.|TRBJ2-7|TRBV20-1
CSASLAGGSEQYF
TGCAGTGCTAGTTTAGCGGGGGGCTCCGAGCAGTACTTC
>.|.|TRBJ2-3|TRBV5-1
CASKGVSTDTQYF
TGCGCCAGCAAGGGGGTTAGCACAGATACGCAGTATTTT
>.|.|TRBJ1-2|TRBV3-1
CASSQDLSGQNYGYTF
TGTGCCAGCAGCCAAGATTTGTCTGGACAGAACTATGGCTACACCTTC
>TRBD2|.|TRBJ2-5|TRBV9
CASSVVAGGRQETQYF
TGTGCCAGCAGCGTAGTTGCGGGGGGACGTCAAGAGACCCAGTACTTC
>.|.|TRBJ2-7|TRBV6-5
CASSYGGTQGEQYF
TGTGCCAGCAGTTACGGGGGCACTCAAGGCGAGCAGTACTTC
>TRBD2|.|TRBJ2-3|TRBV29-1
CSVEREWADTQYF
TGCAGCGTTGAGCGGGAGTGGGCAGATACGCAGTATTTT
>.|.|TRBJ1-5|TRBV30
CAWSRTVSDQPQHF
TGTGCCTGGAGTCGGACAGTATCAGATCAGCCCCAGCATTTT
>TRBD2|.|TRBJ2-1|TRBV3-1
CASSQTAGVVVNEQFF
TGTGCCAGCAGCCAAACCGCGGGGGTCGTGGTCAATGAGCAGTTCTTC
>TRBD1|.|TRBJ1-1|TRBV9
CASSVTGGAENTEAFF
TGTGCCAGCAGCGTAACAGGGGGCGCAGAAAACACTGAAGCTTTCTTT
>.|.|TRBJ1-2|TRBV20-1
CSANRNNYGYTF
TGCAGTGCTAACAGAAATAACTATGGCTACACCTTC
>.|.|TRBJ2-2|TRBV20-1
CSARAIQVPGELFF
TGCAGTGCTAGAGCGATACAAGTACCAGGGGAGCTGTTTTTT
>TRBD2|once|TRBJ2-7|TRBV7-9
CASSGTRDYEQYF
TGTGCCAGCAGCGGGACTAGGGACTACGAGCAGTACTTC
>.|.|TRBJ1-1|TRBV12-3/TRBV12-4
CASSVNGITEAFF
TGTGCCAGCAGCGTTAATGGGATCACTGAAGCTTTCTTT
>TRBD1|.|TRBJ1-2|TRBV3-1
CASSQWDRRDYGYTF
TGTGCCAGCAGCCAATGGGACAGGAGGGACTATGGCTACACCTTC
>TRBD1|once|TRBJ2-1|TRBV10-3
CAISVAGTGINEQFF
TGTGCCATCAGTGTCGCCGGGACAGGGATCAATGAGCAGTTCTTC
>.|.|TRBJ1-2|TRBV3-1
CASSRAQVYGYTF
TGTGCCAGCAGCCGGGCACAGGTCTATGGCTACACCTTC
>TRBD1|.|TRBJ2-4|TRBV29-1
CSAGDSQLDIQYF
TGCAGCGCTGGGGACAGTCAGTTGGACATTCAGTACTTC
>.|.|TRBJ2-1|TRBV10-3
CAISDAGASYNEQFF
TGTGCCATCAGTGACGCGGGGGCCTCCTACAATGAGCAGTTCTTC
>.|.|TRBJ1-1|TRBV29-1
CSGFNTEAFF
TGCAGCGGTTTTAACACTGAAGCTTTCTTT
>.|.|TRBJ2-6|TRBV6-5
CASSYSVGANVLTF
TGTGCCAGCAGTTACAGTGTTGGGGCCAACGTCCTGACTTTC
>TRBD2|.|TRBJ2-2|TRBV29-1
CSVSLAGGPTGELFF
TGCAGCGTTAGCTTAGCGGGGGGACCCACCGGGGAGCTGTTTTTT
>.|few|TRBJ1-2|TRBV20-1
CSAPRGPNYGYTF
TGCAGTGCCCCCCGGGGGCCGAACTATGGCTACACCTTC
>TRBD2|.|TRBJ2-1|TRBV5-1
CASSLPGGGYNEQFF
TGCGCCAGCAGCTTGCCTGGCGGGGGATACAATGAGCAGTTCTTC